This TCR beta chain was captured in a study of T cells in localized non-small cell lung cancer. The table lists this clone with a few counts. Some clones are missing from TCRdb's copy, which holds only in-frame ones; the method was immunoSEQ multiplex PCR. In the table there are about 24,000 clones, roughly 90% of which are singletons. CDR3 length: 13 residues. In germline, CDR1 is MNHEY, CDR2 SVGAGI. With 6 bases clipped from V and 4 bases from J, the junction kept 3 bases outside the gene matches. The material sequenced was peripheral blood, taken before any cancer treatment. This chain uses TRBV6-5 with TRBJ2-5; 9 bases line up with TRBD2. The sequence was collected from a man aged 40-75 years with stage III squamous cell lung carcinoma. CDR3 sequence (DNA): TGTGCCAGCAGCCCTAGCGGGACAGAGACCCAGTACTTC. This codes for CASSPSGTETQYF.